This T cell receptor (beta chain) was sequenced in a study of radiotherapy plus CTLA-4 blockade in lung cancer. Study findings and constraints: Clones derived from tumor TCRs expanded in blood after radiotherapy plus ipilimumab.

Focal radiation plus CTLA-4 blockade with ipilimumab was administered to patients who had chemo-refractory metastatic non-small-cell lung cancer. Only in-frame clones appear in the TCRdb table, and some are missing; sequencing was by immunoSEQ multiplex PCR. Of 25,000 to 40,000 clones in the sample, roughly 71% were seen once. The CDR3 totals 14 residues. Germline V gene sequence: CDR1 MNHEY, CDR2 SMNVEV (reference sequence). As regards this clone: The target antigen is unknown. A read error may produce the germline difference seen at one junction end.

Here the sequenced sample was peripheral blood, taken from a patient treated with radiotherapy plus ipilimumab. This chain links TRBV27 with TRBJ2-7, with 8 bases aligning to TRBD2. This receptor was obtained from a human donor with non-small cell lung cancer who had stable disease on radiotherapy plus ipilimumab. Written as DNA, the CDR3 is TGTGCCAGCAGTCTAGGGACTAGTTCCTCCGAGCAGTACTTC. The encoded protein is CASSLGTSSSEQYF.